This T cell receptor (beta chain) was profiled in a study of T cells in Graves' hyperthyroidism and ophthalmopathy. For the study at large: Specimen type is peripheral blood, collected at initial diagnosis prior to any treatment.

This CDR3 comprises 12 residues. Germline V gene sequence: CDR1 MNHNS, CDR2 SASEGT. With 5 bases removed from V and 4 bases from J, the gap between germline ends came to 8 bases. This clonotype showed up many times. TCR beta CDR3 regions were amplified from RNA transcripts. The HTBI primer set drove a first-round RT-PCR of the TCR CDR3. TCRdb ran MiXCR on the multiplex PCR reads and lists one entry per CDR3 protein. The table lists more than 250,000 distinct CDR3 sequences, 12% to 15% of them singletons, with more than 30% in the top ten. Those patients with uncontrolled infection, other autoimmune disease, pregnancy or lactation were excluded. Blood from later-ophthalmopathy patients was taken at first hyperthyroidism diagnosis. PBMCs were sourced from approximately 10 ml fresh peripheral blood.

The source material was blood. This chain joins TRBV6-1 and TRBJ1-2, with a weak D call TRBD1 (6 bases). The TCR originated in a woman between 50 and 59 years old with Graves' hyperthyroidism that later progressed to Graves' ophthalmopathy. CDR3: CASSRDIYGYTF. Here the CDR3 DNA reads TGTGCCAGCAGTCGGGACATCTATGGCTACACCTTC.